This TCR beta chain was found in a study of beta chain features in type 1 diabetes. For this clone: Antigen: not known.

The whole isolated RNA underwent reverse transcription, so sequencing captured expressed TCRB transcripts. The protocol was immunoSEQ multiplex PCR, while the TCRdb copy is restricted to in-frame clones and leaves out a portion. In the table there are about 40,000 clones, about 52% of which are singletons. V lost 5 bases and J lost 1; bases outside the gene matches: 4. The CDR3 has 15 residues. CDR1 SGHTA and CDR2 FQGNSA come from the germline V gene. Overall study findings and caveats: Fewer junction insertions and more nucleotide deletions appeared in type 1 diabetes patients.

The sample consisted of central memory CD4+ T cells from blood. The TCR comes from a woman under 30 in good health. The J gene is TRBJ2-5, the V gene TRBV7-2; 10 nucleotides align to TRBD2. CDR3 residues: CASSRTSGLQETQYF. CDR3 bases: TGTGCCAGCAGCCGGACTAGCGGACTCCAAGAGACCCAGTACTTC.